This T cell receptor beta chain was sequenced for a study of blood T cells in healthy people across ages. As for the study in general: Per every two T cells, about one barcoded beta molecule was captured by template switching.

Alongside a J-beta primer mix, a sample-barcoded 5' primer served in a second PCR lasting about 7 to 12 cycles. Each cDNA was tagged by a template-switch adaptor containing 12 random nucleotides. TCRdb analysed the 5' RACE reads with MiXCR anew, one entry per CDR3 protein. The table shows about 560,000 distinct CDR3 sequences, with about 26% occurring only once. CDR1 is DFQATT and CDR2 is SNEGSKA in the germline V gene (reference sequence). The CDR3 is made up of 15 amino acids. The V gene lost 2 bases and the J gene lost 0 bases, with 14 bases spanning the gap. Each sample gave at least 7 million isolated PBMCs. These sequences were also reported in another study, on T cells of mothers and their children. That investigation notes: Related mother and child pairs showed slightly greater overlap (not significant) than unrelated pairs did.

Sequencing input: blood. The V call is TRBV20-1, the J call TRBJ2-7, with D possibly being TRBD1 (5 bases). The sequence derives from a boy between 2 and 10 years old in good health. The CDR3 region has the DNA TGCAGTGCTAGACCCTTCAGGGATAGCTCCTACGAGCAGTACTTC. Its protein product is CSARPFRDSSYEQYF.